This T cell receptor (beta chain) is from a study of blood T cells in healthy people across ages. V was cut by 0 bases and J by 3 bases, with 10 bases left in between. There are 15 residues in the CDR3. Germline V gene sequence: CDR1 SGHTA, CDR2 FQGTGA. The use of a sample-barcoded 5' primer and a J-beta primer mix characterized a second PCR of roughly 7 to 12 cycles. A single record per CDR3 protein comes from TCRdb applying MiXCR to the 5' RACE reads. The sample holds some 1,000,000 distinct CDR3 sequences, about 25% seen once. This clonotype came up many times. This same sample was also part of a study on T cells of mothers and their children. That report adds: Sequencing got over 9 million TCR beta CDR3 reads from each mother and around 3 million from each child.

What was sequenced was blood. This TCR was recovered from a girl aged 2-15 years in good health. The V call is TRBV7-3, the J call TRBJ2-3; D is perhaps TRBD1 or TRBD2 (5 bases each). The CDR3 reads CASSLTSGATDTQYF. The DNA of the CDR3 is TGTGCCAGCAGCTTAACCTCCGGGGCGACAGATACGCAGTATTTT.